The rows below give T cell receptor beta chains drawn from one sample of a study of T cell responses to AZD1222 COVID-19 vaccine. Data came from immunoSEQ multiplex PCR; TCRdb stores just in-frame clones and leaves some out. The sample has 150,000 or so clones; about 90% are singletons. Sample: peripheral blood, taken 28 days after the second AZD1222 dose. Source of these receptors: an adult who received the AZD1222 COVID-19 vaccine. Both conserved end residues are part of each CDR3.

J,V,CDR3
TRBJ2-1,TRBV6-2/TRBV6-3,CASSLAGAVYNEQFF
TRBJ2-1,TRBV11-1,CASKILDPGVNEQFF
TRBJ1-5,TRBV3-1/TRBV3-2,CASSQATGLQPQHF
TRBJ1-4,TRBV21-1,CASPRGAPPSCEKLFF
TRBJ1-2,TRBV7-2,CASSSAGPSGYTF
TRBJ1-2,TRBV7-6,CASSPGTGEAYGYTF
TRBJ2-7,TRBV6-5,CASSYSVWGSDYEQYF
TRBJ2-7,TRBV7-2,CASSSWGRTGGYEQYF
TRBJ1-1,TRBV19,CASKEFDADTEAFF
TRBJ2-7,TRBV6-6,CASSYTTYEQYF
TRBJ2-4,TRBV7-3,CASSMSGTGGSENIQYF
TRBJ2-7,TRBV19,CASRDDTGDSYEQYF
TRBJ2-7,TRBV28,CASSLTGPYEQYF
TRBJ2-7,TRBV6-5,CASSTPGQGRQYF
TRBJ1-2,TRBV7-2,CASSPRWDGPGGDTF
TRBJ1-5,TRBV30,CAWTGSSNQPQHF
TRBJ1-5,TRBV5-1,CASSLAENNQPQHF
TRBJ1-5,TRBV6-5,CASSEWSGSNQPQHF
TRBJ1-2,TRBV6-5,CASSYSTQDFHYGYTF
TRBJ2-7,TRBV28,CASSASSGGTYEQYF
TRBJ1-6,TRBV27,CASSPTLGGFNNSPLHF
TRBJ2-2,TRBV29-1,CSVYLRGWSGELFF
TRBJ2-5,TRBV5-5,CASSLEWGIETQYF
TRBJ2-7,TRBV27,CASSFSGLAGGSYEQYF
TRBJ2-2,TRBV19,CASSGRVNTGELFF
TRBJ1-2,TRBV6-5,CASRTTTGGYYGYTF
TRBJ1-2,TRBV19,CASSPSKTGGVGYTF
TRBJ2-7,TRBV7-2,CASSRGQLLEQYF
TRBJ2-7,TRBV3-1/TRBV3-2,CASSQGRPAGGEQYF
TRBJ1-2,TRBV5-4,CASSLEAGSNYGYTF
TRBJ1-3,TRBV18,CASSPLRGRAGSGNTIYF
TRBJ1-4,TRBV5-1,CASRGEDAASGANEKLFF
TRBJ2-3,TRBV7-9,CASRRGVIGTSGSTDTQYF
TRBJ2-7,TRBV6-5,CASRMDGFSYEQYF